This TCR beta chain derives from a study of control samples from healthy donors and cancer patients. Details on this clone: The identical CDR3 is also encoded by other nucleotide sequences in the sample.

Data came from immunoSEQ multiplex PCR; TCRdb stores just in-frame clones and leaves some out. Among 130,000 or so clones, around 94% were seen once, and the ten largest hold around 14%. The CDR3 spans 13 residues. The germline V and J ends were trimmed by 5 bases and 1 base, with 8 bases remaining between them. The germline gives CDR1 MNHEY, CDR2 SVGAGI. This sequence joins TRBV6-5 and TRBJ1-1, with D tentatively TRBD1 (5 bases). Sequencing input: blood. This TCR was recovered from a man in his forties or fifties in good health. CDR3 bases: TGTGCCAGCAGTCCTGGGGCGAACACTGAAGCTTTCTTT. It yields the protein CASSPGANTEAFF.